A single sample is the source of the 20 T cell receptor beta chains below, sequenced in a study of monozygotic twins with inflammatory bowel disease. For each CDR3 protein, TCRdb gives one entry from its re-call of the 5' RACE reads, without DNA. Listed are more than 300,000 distinct CDR3 sequences; around 2.6% falls within the top ten. The sequencing input was blood. Receptor source: a human donor with ulcerative colitis or Crohn's disease, or a healthy co-twin of an affected twin (not recorded which).

The chain links TRBV20-1 to TRBJ2-3. Germline assignment: CDR1 DFQATT and CDR2 SNEGSKA (reference sequence). The CDR3 totals 13 residues. CDR3 protein: CSARALSTDTQYF.

The chain is built from TRBV11-2 and TRBJ2-7; the D call of TRBD1 rests on TCRdb alone, since no DNA is present to check it. CDR1 is SGHAT, CDR2 FQNNGV, per germline. The CDR3 runs to 15 residues. CDR3 residues: CASSFGQIPSYEQYF.

This chain connects TRBV11-2 to TRBJ2-4. The germline gives CDR1 SGHAT, CDR2 FQNNGV. The CDR3 is 11 residues long. The chain's CDR3 is CASSSIDIQYF.

J is TRBJ2-1 and V is TRBV28; the TRBD1 assignment by TCRdb is unverifiable without DNA. Germline CDR1 is MDHEN and CDR2 is SYDVKM. This CDR3 comprises 14 residues. The CDR3 loop reads CASSSGTEYNEQFF.

The rearrangement joins TRBV7-2 to TRBJ1-2; TCRdb returns TRBD1, unconfirmable since there is no DNA. Germline loops: CDR1 SGHTA, CDR2 FQGNSA. The CDR3 loop spans 13 amino acids. CDR3 region: CASSLPGMDGYTF.

The chain links TRBV4-3 to TRBJ2-1. This CDR3 comprises 15 residues. Germline V gives CDR1 LGHNA, CDR2 YSLEER. The chain's CDR3 is CASSPTVRRDNEQFF.

The chain recombines TRBV6-5 with TRBJ2-1. This CDR3 contains 15 residues. Germline CDR1 reads MNHEY; CDR2 reads SVGAGI. CDR3: CASSYGNGVYNEQFF.

The chain's CDR3 is CASSLGQGEQYF. V gene TRBV5-1 combines with J gene TRBJ2-7. The CDR3 totals 12 residues. Germline-derived CDR1 and CDR2 are SGHRS and YFSETQ.

The chain combines TRBV19 with TRBJ2-7; TCRdb lists TRBD1, though no DNA is available to test this call. Germline V gene lookup returns CDR1 LNHDA and CDR2 SQIVND (reference sequence). CDR3 length equals 15 residues. The CDR3 sequence is CASSIRPGDSYEQYF.

The V gene is TRBV29-1, the J gene TRBJ2-3; TCRdb reports TRBD2, a call that lacks DNA to check it against. Germline CDR1 SQVTM, CDR2 ANQGSEA. This CDR3 spans 14 amino acids. CDR3 sequence reads: CSVQGGGDTDTQYF.

The chain is built from TRBV7-2 and TRBJ1-2; TCRdb returns TRBD1, unconfirmable since there is no DNA. This CDR3 region has 15 residues. Per germline, CDR1 SGHTA and CDR2 FQGNSA. The CDR3 sequence is CASSSGGDRGNGYTF. The full variable domain, in which reference TRBV7-2 and TRBJ1-2 provide the parts outside the CDR3, is GAGVSQSPSNKVTEKGKDVELRCDPISGHTALYWYRQSLGQGLEFLIYFQGNSAPDKSGLPSDRFSAERTGGSVSTLTIQRTQQEDSAVYLCASSSGGDRGNGYTFGSGTRLTVV.

CDR3: CASSLRETENSNQPQHF. The chain combines TRBV18 with TRBJ1-5. This CDR3 has 17 residues. The germline CDR1 and CDR2 sequences are KGHSH and LQKENI.

The rearrangement joins TRBV7-2 to TRBJ2-5; TCRdb outputs TRBD1, but without DNA this stays unchecked. Germline loops: CDR1 SGHTA, CDR2 FQGNSA. This CDR3 region has 14 residues. The CDR3 spells CASSSRDRQETQYF.

The CDR3 region is CASTELAGSEKDTQYF. The rearrangement links TRBV12-3 or TRBV12-4 to TRBJ2-3; no DNA is available, so the TRBD2 call from TCRdb remains unchecked. This CDR3 has 16 residues.

This rearrangement joins TRBV6-6 to TRBJ2-5; the D call of TRBD1 rests on TCRdb alone, since no DNA is present to check it. CDR1 and CDR2 from the germline V gene are MNHNY and SVGAGI (reference sequence). The CDR3 contains 13 residues. This CDR3 reads CASGQVRGETQYF.

The chain uses TRBV6-5 and TRBJ1-3. Germline V CDR1 and CDR2: MNHEY, SVGAGI. CDR3 length: 15 amino acids. The CDR3 region is CASSYWRTAGNTIYF.

The rearrangement uses TRBV6-6 and TRBJ2-1; TCRdb picks TRBD2, but there is no DNA to check that call. Germline loops: CDR1 MNHNY, CDR2 SVGAGI (reference sequence). This CDR3 contains 13 residues. CDR3: CASSYASYNEQFF.

The rearrangement links TRBV7-6 to TRBJ2-5. Germline V gives CDR1 SGHVS, CDR2 FNYEAQ. This CDR3 is 12 amino acids long. The CDR3 loop is CATSLARETQYF.

The V gene is TRBV5-8, the J gene TRBJ1-1; TCRdb proposes TRBD1, but this gene call is untestable without DNA. The CDR3 loop spans 16 amino acids. The germline V gene has CDR1 SGHTS and CDR2 YDEGEE. The CDR3 is CASITLRGQGHPEAFF.

This chain links TRBV12-3 or TRBV12-4 with TRBJ2-3; TCRdb lists TRBD2, though no DNA is available to test this call. This CDR3 comprises 16 residues. The CDR3 sequence is CASSPTSGGAADTQYF.